The 3 T cell receptor beta chains presented below share a single source sample, sequenced in a study of CD4+ T cells in melanoma. Method: immunoSEQ multiplex PCR; TCRdb's copy keeps in-frame clones and lacks some. This repertoire includes approximately 91 clones. The specimen sequenced was a T cell line or clone, from whole sample or a sorted T cell fraction (not recorded which). The receptors here all came from a human donor with melanoma. Some clones in this sample may be carry-over from other donors' samples.

The V call is TRBV19, the J call TRBJ2-5; TRBD1 aligns across 10 bases. This CDR3 has 15 amino acids. The V gene's germline CDR1 is LNHDA and CDR2 SQIVND (reference sequence). Trimming at V came to 4 bases and at J to 3 bases, leaving 5 bases not matched to a gene. CDR3 in DNA: TGTGCCAGTAGTAAAACCGGGACAGGGGAAGAGACCCAGTACTTC. It codes for CASSKTGTGEETQYF.

This rearrangement joins TRBV15 to TRBJ2-7; TRBD1 matches at 9 bases. Germline V CDR1 and CDR2: LNHNV, YYDKDF (reference sequence). The CDR3 is 17 amino acids. The V gene end was trimmed by 3 bases and the J gene end by 4 bases; junction bases not matched to a gene: 13. This chain's CDR3 is CATSSPNIGTGRYEQYF. CDR3 in DNA: TGTGCCACCAGCAGTCCCAACATCGGGACAGGGAGGTACGAGCAGTACTTC. The entire variable domain, with the rest obtained from reference TRBV15 and TRBJ2-7, is as follows: DAMVIQNPRYQVTQFGKPVTLSCSQTLNHNVMYWYQQKSSQAPKLLFHYYDKDFNNEADTPDNFQSRRPNTSFCFLDIRSPGLGDTAMYLCATSSPNIGTGRYEQYFGPGTRLTVT.

Only a few counts were recorded for this clone. The chain carries TRBV7-3 and TRBJ2-3; 9 nucleotides line up with TRBD2. Losses at the gene ends were 1 base for V and 5 bases for J; bases not matched to a gene: 1. CDR1 and CDR2 (germline): SGHTA, FQGTGA. The CDR3 is 14 amino acids. CDR3 amino acids: CASSLSSGRDTQYF. The CDR3 DNA is TGTGCCAGCAGCTTAAGTAGCGGGAGAGATACGCAGTATTTT.